This T cell receptor (beta chain) was retrieved from a study of Ad26.COV2.S vaccination and SARS-CoV-2 variants. Treatment meaning: approximately 18 received Ad26.COV2.S at low or high dose, single or two shots; roughly five received placebo; per-sample allocation not given. On day 63 after the first injection, vaccine and placebo recipients gave samples. TCRdb keeps only in-frame clones here, not all; method: immunoSEQ multiplex PCR. The sample carries around 450,000 clones, 90% recorded once. The germline V gene encodes CDR1 LNHDA and CDR2 SQIVND (reference sequence). V lost 3 bases, J lost 0 bases, and 6 bases lay in between. The CDR3 loop spans 13 amino acids. To note about this clone: The sample contains more than one DNA sequence encoding this CDR3.

The rearrangement joins TRBV19 to TRBJ2-7, with D unresolved. The source was peripheral blood, collected in a trial of Ad26.COV2.S vaccine versus placebo. The clonotype originates from a person aged 18 to 65 who received the Ad26.COV2.S COVID-19 vaccine or a placebo. The CDR3 spells CASSIGNSYEQYF. CDR3 in DNA: TGTGCCAGTAGTATTGGCAACTCCTACGAGCAGTACTTC.